A single sample gave rise to the 30 T cell receptor beta chains below, sequenced in a study of blood T cell repertoires in COVID-19. The table came from immunoSEQ multiplex PCR; TCRdb's copy has only in-frame clones and leaves some out. The table shows 95,000 to 100,000 clones, with 75% to 90% occurring only once. The specimen was peripheral blood. The receptors were sampled from a man of 80 years or more with acute or convalescent COVID-19.

The CDR3 loop reads CAIGSGARTSTDTQYF. In nucleotides, the CDR3 is TGTGCCATCGGTTCAGGGGCTCGTACCAGCACAGATACGCAGTATTTT. This chain uses TRBV10-3 with TRBJ2-3, with a possible D match to TRBD1 (6 bases). Germline values: CDR1 ENHRY, CDR2 SYGVKD. The CDR3 length is 16 residues. V lost 8 bases and J lost 0, with 18 bases in between.

The gene calls are TRBV3-1 (or the pseudogene TRBV3-2) and TRBJ1-2; D not certain. The CDR3 consists of 14 residues. With 3 bases removed from V and 4 bases from J, the gap between germline ends came to 12 bases. The V gene's germline CDR1 is LGHDT and CDR2 YNNKEL (reference sequence). CDR3 sequence: CASSQRLTTYGYTF. For the CDR3, the DNA is TGTGCCAGCAGCCAGAGATTAACCACCTATGGCTACACCTTC.

The chain has TRBV6-5 and TRBJ2-7; D gene uncertain. The CDR3 totals 15 residues. Germline V CDR1 and CDR2: MNHEY, SVGAGI. V shed 0 bases and J shed 3 bases, with 12 bases lying between them. CDR3 amino acids: CASSYSSSFSYEQYF. The CDR3 DNA reads as TGTGCCAGCAGTTACTCGAGTAGCTTCAGCTACGAGCAGTACTTC.

The chain couples TRBV5-6 to TRBJ1-4, with TRBD1 identical over 10 bases. The CDR3 runs 16 residues. Germline V gives CDR1 SGHDT, CDR2 YYEEEE. J gave up 0 bases and V 4 bases, and 3 bases lay outside the gene matches. The CDR3 coding sequence is TGTGCCAGCAGCGGCGGGACAGGGGCAACTAATGAAAAACTGTTTTTT. Its protein product is CASSGGTGATNEKLFF.

The CDR3 spells CASSLMGGEQYF. The CDR3 nucleotides are TGTGCCAGCAGTCTAATGGGGGGAGAGCAGTACTTC. This rearrangement joins TRBV12-3 or TRBV12-4 to TRBJ2-7, with D perhaps matching TRBD2 (6 bases). V lost 5 bases, J lost 7 bases, and 12 bases lay in between. The CDR3 length is 12 residues.

This sequence joins TRBV27 and TRBJ2-2; TRBD2 might be the D (5 bases). Between the trimmed V and J ends, which lost 4 bases and 0 bases, there was a span of 9 bases. Germline V CDR1 and CDR2: MNHEY, SMNVEV (reference sequence). This CDR3 region has 15 residues. The CDR3 bases are TGTGCCAGCAGTTGGTCGGGGTCGAACACCGGGGAGCTGTTTTTT. It specifies CASSWSGSNTGELFF.

The chain couples TRBV27 to TRBJ1-2; D possibly corresponds to TRBD1 (6 bases). The germline gives CDR1 MNHEY, CDR2 SMNVEV (reference sequence). The germline V and J ends were trimmed by 2 bases and 2 bases, with 6 bases remaining between them. The CDR3 totals 13 residues. DNA of the CDR3: TGTGCCAGCAGTTTAGACAGGAACTATGGCTACACCTTC. Translation gives CASSLDRNYGYTF.

The chain recombines TRBV5-1 with TRBJ2-7, with TRBD1 matching 8 bases. The CDR3 has 14 amino acids. V dropped 4 bases and J dropped 2; count of bases not matched to a gene: 5. Looked up from germline, CDR1 is SGHRS and CDR2 is YFSETQ. CDR3 bases: TGCGCCAGCAGCCTTGGACAGGGTCCCTACGAGCAGTACTTC. This translates into CASSLGQGPYEQYF.

The chain uses TRBV5-1 and TRBJ1-6; 8 bases fit TRBD1. This CDR3 spans 14 amino acids. Germline V gene sequence: CDR1 SGHRS, CDR2 YFSETQ. V shed 0 bases, J shed 12 bases, and the junction held 5 bases outside the gene matches. In nucleotides, the CDR3 is TGCGCCAGCAGCTTGGAGACAGGGGAGGGACCCCTCCACTTT. Translated, it gives CASSLETGEGPLHF. The full variable domain, its missing parts supplied by reference TRBV5-1 and TRBJ1-6, is KAGVTQTPRYLIKTRGQQVTLSCSPISGHRSVSWYQQTPGQGLQFLFEYFSETQRNKGNFPGRFSGRQFSNSRSEMNVSTLELGDSALYLCASSLETGEGPLHFGNGTRLTVT.

Written as DNA, the CDR3 is TGCGCCAGCAGCCAAGGGGAGACTAGCGGGAGTCTGGTAGCTGGGGCCAACGTCCTGACTTTC. It codes for CASSQGETSGSLVAGANVLTF. The genes are TRBV4-1 and TRBJ2-6; TRBD2 agrees at 12 bases. The CDR3 sequence is 21 residues long. V lost 1 base and J lost 2; bases outside the gene matches: 12. Germline assignment: CDR1 MGHRA and CDR2 YSYEKL.

The gene calls are TRBV10-3 and TRBJ2-7; the match to TRBD2 covers 8 bases. Trimming cost V 8 bases and J 0 bases; bases outside gene matches: 6. Germline V gene lookup returns CDR1 ENHRY and CDR2 SYGVKD. This CDR3 has 14 residues. The CDR3 coding sequence is TGTGCCATCGCTAGCGGGTATAGCTCCTACGAGCAGTACTTC. This codes for CAIASGYSSYEQYF.

The rearrangement links TRBV5-1 to TRBJ1-1; 7 bases align to TRBD1. CDR1 SGHRS and CDR2 YFSETQ come from the germline V gene. The CDR3 length is 16 residues. V was clipped by 0 bases and J by 4 bases; unmatched bases: 9. The CDR3 region has the DNA TGCGCCAGCAGCTTGGGGACAGGCGCAGCGGGCACTGAAGCTTTCTTT. This sequence encodes CASSLGTGAAGTEAFF.

The V call is TRBV2, the J call TRBJ2-3; 7 nucleotides match TRBD1. Trimming at V came to 6 bases and at J to 2 bases, leaving 8 bases not matched to a gene. The length of the CDR3 is 15 residues. Per the germline V gene, CDR1 is SNHLY and CDR2 is FYNNEI. DNA of the CDR3: TGTGCCAGCAGAGAGACAGGGAGCCTCACAGATACGCAGTATTTT. This encodes CASRETGSLTDTQYF.

This clone was counted once. The rearrangement joins TRBV19 to TRBJ2-5; D possibly corresponds to TRBD1 (6 bases). Germline values: CDR1 LNHDA, CDR2 SQIVND (reference sequence). V gave up 4 bases and J gave up 4 bases, with 13 bases separating them. CDR3 size: 14 residues. In nucleotides, the CDR3 is TGTGCCAGTAGTACTTCCAGGGGACGAGAGACCCAGTACTTC. Its translation is CASSTSRGRETQYF.

This clone came up a few times. This CDR3 is CASSANPGTSGNTGELFF. The CDR3 DNA reads TGCGCCAGCAGCGCCAACCCTGGGACTAGCGGGAACACCGGGGAGCTGTTTTTT. This chain links TRBV5-1 with TRBJ2-2; TRBD2 agrees at 11 bases. In germline, CDR1 is SGHRS, CDR2 YFSETQ. Trimming removed 4 bases from V and 1 base from J; junction bases left unmatched: 9. The CDR3 has 18 residues.

This chain links TRBV6-2 or TRBV6-3 with TRBJ2-5; D remains ambiguous. Trimming took 5 bases from V and 0 from J, leaving 7 bases between them. The CDR3 has 13 residues. The germline V gene has CDR1 MNHEY and CDR2 SVGEGT. The DNA for the CDR3 is TGTGCCAGCAGTATAAACTACCAAGAGACCCAGTACTTC. It translates to CASSINYQETQYF.

CDR3 DNA: TGTGCCAGCAGAGCGGGACGCGGCGAGCAGTACTTC. This translates into CASRAGRGEQYF. This chain joins TRBV28 and TRBJ2-7; 7 bases agree with TRBD2. V shed 6 bases, J shed 6 bases, and the junction held 5 bases outside the gene matches. Germline V gene sequence: CDR1 MDHEN, CDR2 SYDVKM. The CDR3 covers 12 residues.

The chain employs TRBV3-1 (or the pseudogene TRBV3-2) and TRBJ1-2; D is unclear. Germline CDR1 reads LGHDT; CDR2 reads YNNKEL (reference sequence). The V end was cut by 3 bases, the J end by 0 bases, with 5 bases between. This CDR3 spans 13 amino acids. The CDR3 DNA reads as TGTGCCAGCAGCCATACAGCTAACTATGGCTACACCTTC. Translated: CASSHTANYGYTF.

The rearrangement joins TRBV7-3 to TRBJ2-1; TRBD2 agrees at 14 bases. The CDR3 runs to 18 residues. Unmatched junction bases numbered 13, after V lost 8 bases and J lost 4 bases. In germline, CDR1 is SGHTA, CDR2 FQGTGA. CDR3 sequence reads: CASPAGLAGVAGYNEQFF. CDR3 bases: TGTGCCAGCCCGGCGGGACTAGCGGGAGTCGCGGGGTACAATGAGCAGTTCTTC. The whole variable domain, remainder taken from reference TRBV7-3 and TRBJ2-1, is GAGVSQTPSNKVTEKGKYVELRCDPISGHTALYWYRQSLGQGPEFLIYFQGTGAADDSGLPNDRFFAVRPEGSVSTLKIQRTERGDSAVYLCASPAGLAGVAGYNEQFFGPGTRLTVL.

The rearrangement links TRBV5-5 to TRBJ2-2, with D tentatively TRBD1 (6 bases). The V gene's germline CDR1 is SGHKS and CDR2 YYEKEE (reference sequence). Deletions cut 4 bases from V and 0 bases from J, with 13 bases between. CDR3 size: 16 residues. CDR3 DNA: TGTGCCAGCAGCCAGAGACAGGTCGCGAACACCGGGGAGCTGTTTTTT. Protein product: CASSQRQVANTGELFF.

The gene calls are TRBV5-1 and TRBJ1-2; weak D call: TRBD1 (6 bases). Germline V CDR1 and CDR2: SGHRS, YFSETQ. The germline V and J ends were trimmed by 5 bases and 1 base, with 24 bases remaining between them. The CDR3 is made up of 18 amino acids. Here the CDR3 reads CASRPGERPGAYNYGYTF. Here the CDR3 DNA reads TGCGCCAGCAGGCCAGGGGAGCGTCCAGGGGCGTATAACTATGGCTACACCTTC.

V usage is TRBV9 and J usage is TRBJ1-5, with 8 bases identical to TRBD1. The CDR3 spans 14 residues. Trimming cost V 4 bases and J 7 bases; bases outside gene matches: 7. Germline lookup yields CDR1 SGDLS and CDR2 YYNGEE. The CDR3 nucleotides read TGTGCCAGCAGCCCAGGACAGGGAAGCCAGCCCCAGCATTTT. It is translated as CASSPGQGSQPQHF.

This clone was counted once. The J gene is TRBJ1-3, the V gene TRBV6-5, with 10 nucleotides matching TRBD1. V lost 4 bases, J lost 1 base, and 4 bases stayed unmatched. Germline lookup yields CDR1 MNHEY and CDR2 SVGAGI. The CDR3 runs 16 residues. CDR3 residues: CASSSPDRGSGNTIYF. The CDR3 DNA is TGTGCCAGCAGTTCCCCGGACAGGGGGTCTGGAAACACCATATATTTT.

This rearrangement joins TRBV5-7 to TRBJ2-5, with D possibly being TRBD2 (6 bases). TRBV5-7 is marked as an open reading frame, function uncertain. This CDR3 is built from 15 residues. V was trimmed by 4 bases and J by 3 bases, leaving 16 bases between them. CDR3 region: CASSVAPTRKETQYF. In DNA form, the CDR3 reads TGTGCCAGCAGCGTGGCACCGACTAGAAAAGAGACCCAGTACTTC.

The chain uses TRBV2 and TRBJ2-7, with 9 bases matching TRBD1. The CDR3 covers 15 residues. Per germline, CDR1 SNHLY and CDR2 FYNNEI. V lost 6 bases and J lost 5; bases outside the gene matches: 11. The CDR3 DNA sequence: TGTGCCAGCAGCACCCCACAGGGGGCGGACCACGAGCAGTACTTC. Protein sequence: CASSTPQGADHEQYF.

The chain joins TRBV28 to TRBJ1-2; 9 positions match TRBD1. The CDR3 sequence is 14 residues long. The germline CDR1 and CDR2 sequences are MDHEN and SYDVKM. J was trimmed by 4 bases and V by 5 bases; bases with no gene match: 5. The CDR3 protein is CASSGTGNSYGYTF. The CDR3, as DNA: TGTGCCAGCAGTGGGACAGGGAATAGCTATGGCTACACCTTC.

The rearrangement uses TRBV2 and TRBJ2-5; no clear D gene. CDR3 size: 15 residues. Germline CDR1 reads SNHLY; CDR2 reads FYNNEI. V was cut by 2 bases and J by 3 bases, with 13 bases left in between. The CDR3 sequence: CASSEMRTAEETQYF. In DNA, the CDR3 is TGTGCCAGCAGTGAAATGAGAACAGCCGAAGAGACCCAGTACTTC. Variable domain in full (rest from reference TRBV2 and TRBJ2-5): EPEVTQTPSHQVTQMGQEVILRCVPISNHLYFYWYRQILGQKVEFLVSFYNNEISEKSEIFDDQFSVERPDGSNFTLKIRSTKLEDSAMYFCASSEMRTAEETQYFGPGTRLLVL.

This rearrangement joins TRBV4-1 to TRBJ2-1; TRBD2 agrees at 9 bases. The germline CDR1 and CDR2 sequences are MGHRA and YSYEKL. V shed 2 bases and J 7 bases; nucleotides not matched to a gene: 15. The CDR3 is 18 amino acids. This chain's CDR3 is CASSQRREPGLANNEQFF. Written as DNA, the CDR3 is TGCGCCAGCAGCCAACGTAGGGAACCGGGACTAGCAAATAATGAGCAGTTCTTC.

The gene calls are TRBV5-4 and TRBJ2-5, with D maybe TRBD1 (5 bases). CDR3 length equals 12 residues. Per germline, CDR1 SGHNT and CDR2 YYREEE (reference sequence). Between the trimmed V and J ends, which lost 5 bases and 3 bases, there was a span of 8 bases. For the CDR3, the DNA is TGTGCCAGCAGTCAAGGGGAAGAGACCCAGTACTTC. Translated, it gives CASSQGEETQYF.

The rearrangement joins TRBV5-8 to TRBJ2-5, with 7 bases fitting TRBD1. In germline, CDR1 is SGHTS, CDR2 YDEGEE. The CDR3 is 13 residues long. The trim removed 2 bases at V and 7 bases at J, leaving 5 bases unmatched. The CDR3 here is CASSLGQVGTQYF. The CDR3 DNA is TGTGCCAGCAGCTTAGGACAGGTCGGGACCCAGTACTTC.